This TCR beta chain was sequenced for a study of blood T cell repertoires in COVID-19. Study overall: Samples of COVID-19 (acute and convalescent) were obtained from the United States, Italy and Spain.

V lost 4 bases, J lost 0 bases, and 6 bases stayed unmatched. The germline CDR1 and CDR2 sequences are SGHAT and FQNNGV. This CDR3 spans 16 amino acids. In the authors' methods: Reference gene primer amplification in the assay estimated nucleated cell counts. The protocol was immunoSEQ multiplex PCR, while the TCRdb copy is restricted to in-frame clones and leaves out a portion. The V and J calls and clone size come from that table; D and trimming were worked out from the DNA. The sample has roughly 220,000 clones, roughly 86% seen once. Sequencing used peripheral blood. The origin of this receptor is a man between 60 and 75 years old with acute or convalescent COVID-19. This sequence joins TRBV11-2 and TRBJ2-1, with TRBD2 matching 7 bases. The CDR3 sequence: CASSWEGRSSYNEQFF. In DNA, the CDR3 is TGTGCCAGCAGCTGGGAGGGCAGAAGCTCCTACAATGAGCAGTTCTTC.